A selection of T cell receptor beta chains follows, all from one sample in a study of shared clonotypes between healthy human individuals. TCRdb's table, derived via immunoSEQ multiplex PCR, lists solely in-frame clones and lacks some. The sample has around 980,000 clones, around 82% seen once; the top ten hold 0.5% to 0.65%. Sequenced material: memory CD4+ T cells from PBMCs. These receptors were taken from a man between 18 and 35 years old in good health. Some clones in this sample may be carry-over from other donors' samples. Each CDR3 is given with its conserved first and last residue. D genes are given only for firm matches.

v_gene,len,d_gene,CDR3aa
TRBV11-2,13,-,CASSLFLAYEQYF
TRBV28,11,-,CASSHIYGYTF
TRBV5-8,15,-,CASSLEGVAGYGYTF
TRBV7-2,14,-,CASSLGEGNYGYTF
TRBV6-5,14,-,CAALGPGILGGYTF
TRBV27,11,-,CASRSRETQYF
TRBV6-5,13,-,CASSYEPQGILTF
TRBV27,16,-,CASSSLWGQVTYEQYF
TRBV9,16,-,CASSVGLLSNTGELFF
TRBV5-1,14,-,CASSPRDRGQEQYF
TRBV5-6,15,TRBD1,CASRAGTAHNSPLHF
TRBV5-1,14,-,CASSLDLRDYEQFF
TRBV5-8,15,TRBD1,CASSYRGSFTGELFF
TRBV6-5,13,-,CASRPTRRAGQFF
TRBV5-1,17,-,CASSLAGFRQMNTEAFF
TRBV29-1,12,-,CSVFGPPYEQYF
TRBV7-3,16,-,CASSSGRDSTSDTQYF
TRBV11-1,12,-,CASSEGVYGYTF
TRBV9,16,-,CASSPSPNYSNQPQHF
TRBV20-1,11,-,CSGGTTDTQYF
TRBV7-7,13,-,CASSFGAVGEQFF
TRBV28,15,TRBD1,CASRPPGQGRETQYF
TRBV25-1,13,-,CASSLGAAPGYTF
TRBV11-1,16,TRBD1,CASSSTDRANTGELFF
TRBV7-9,15,TRBD1,CASSPIRGANTEAFF
TRBV6-1,14,-,CASSNGGWGGELFF
TRBV14,14,-,CASSPGGRSVVAFF
TRBV11-2,17,-,CASSQPFGRGTNTEAFF
TRBV7-9,17,TRBD2,CASSLVVPSGRRPEQYF
TRBV7-8,14,-,CASSQGLSHNEQFF
TRBV7-9,17,TRBD1,CASSRLRDRANTGELFF
TRBV6-1,13,-,CASSAHRGYGYTF
TRBV2,13,TRBD1,CASTNDRGGEQYF
TRBV7-9,17,TRBD2,CASSPMPPSGRYNEQFF
TRBV4-1,13,-,CASSRTNLDGYTF
TRBV2,15,-,CASSEIPGAGNTIYF
TRBV14,16,TRBD2,CASSQPSGRERNEQFF
TRBV5-1,15,-,CASSLEGASYNEQFF
TRBV6-5,14,-,CASRRWGPQYEQYF
TRBV29-1,14,-,CSVEGYRGGDEQYF
TRBV6-1,16,TRBD1,CASSQGQGRLNTEAFF
TRBV27,15,TRBD1,CASSWLGTVRETQYF
TRBV12-5,15,-,CASGLGQESATEAFF
TRBV6-1,14,-,CASSALGTGTSQYF
TRBV15,13,-,CATSRRKDTEAFF
TRBV7-2,15,-,CASSFQTASYNEQFF
TRBV23-1,16,TRBD2,CASASPSGSGTGELFF
TRBV7-9,16,-,CASSLGPTPPQDTQYF
TRBV6-6,13,TRBD2,CASSASGSYEQYF
TRBV18,14,TRBD1,CASAGQGYTDTQYF
TRBV27,13,-,CASGGRGFREQYF
TRBV4-2,14,-,CASSQDDSRTEAFF
TRBV15,14,TRBD1,CATSLRTGGPEAFF
TRBV4-1,15,-,CASSQDFARWEKLFF
TRBV19,13,-,CASSVGLYNEQFF
TRBV30,14,-,CAWRPGTAQETQYF
TRBV7-8,15,TRBD1,CASLRGPSSYNEQFF
TRBV18,14,-,CASSPQRVTGELFF
TRBV28,15,TRBD1,CASSSGQGRTGELFF
TRBV11-2,14,-,CASSFGHQYEKLFF